Shown below are 31 T cell receptor beta chains from a single sample sequenced in a study of neurological immune-mediated disorders. TCRdb reanalysed the 5' RACE reads using MiXCR and keeps one entry per CDR3 protein. Seen here are tens of thousands of distinct CDR3 sequences, just under 6% observed once, and the top ten hold approximately 1.5%. Sequencing was performed on CD4+ T cells from blood. Every receptor here comes from a woman younger than 30 with multiple sclerosis.

This clonotype was recorded at least ten times. The J gene is TRBJ2-2, the V gene TRBV20-1, with 12 bases aligning to TRBD2. Trimming at V came to 6 bases and at J to 2 bases, leaving 13 bases not matched to a gene. The CDR3 extends over 18 amino acids. The germline V gene has CDR1 DFQATT and CDR2 SNEGSKA (reference sequence). This CDR3 reads CSAPTLAGGILNTGELFF. In nucleotides, the CDR3 is TGCAGTGCCCCCACACTAGCGGGAGGTATCTTAAACACCGGGGAGCTGTTTTTT.

The table lists this clonotype with many counts. The chain combines TRBV12-3 or TRBV12-4 with TRBJ2-4; possible D gene TRBD2, 5 bases. Between the trimmed V and J ends, which lost 4 bases and 16 bases, there was a span of 20 bases. This CDR3 comprises 13 residues. In DNA, the CDR3 is TGTGCCAGCAGTTCGGACTCCCAGTCTGCCCTTTACTTC. It translates to CASSSDSQSALYF.

There are many counts of this clonotype. J is TRBJ1-3 and V is TRBV27; D is possibly TRBD1 (5 bases). V was clipped by 10 bases and J by 2 bases, with 21 bases between them. The germline V gene encodes CDR1 MNHEY and CDR2 SMNVEV (reference sequence). This CDR3 is built from 16 residues. CDR3 sequence: CATKPAGQGAGNTIYF. The CDR3 DNA reads TGTGCCACCAAACCTGCTGGGCAGGGAGCTGGAAACACCATATATTTT.

The V call is TRBV14, the J call TRBJ1-2, with TRBD1 matching 12 bases. V trimming: 4 bases; J trimming: 8 bases; junction bases outside the gene matches: 5. CDR3 length: 14 residues. Germline-derived CDR1 and CDR2 are SGHDN and FVKESK. Here the CDR3 reads CASSRDRGPGGYTF. The DNA of the CDR3 is TGTGCCAGCAGCCGGGACAGGGGGCCAGGAGGCTACACCTTC.

The chain recombines TRBV7-9 with TRBJ1-1; possibly TRBD1 for D (6 bases). The V gene lost 6 bases and the J gene lost 6 bases, with 11 bases spanning the gap. The germline gives CDR1 SEHNR, CDR2 FQNEAQ (reference sequence). The CDR3 is made up of 12 amino acids. Here the CDR3 DNA reads TGTGCCAGCAGTCAAGGGGGGGCTGAAGCTTTCTTT. Protein: CASSQGGAEAFF.

This clonotype was detected many times. V usage is TRBV20-1 and J usage is TRBJ2-7; 7 bases are shared with TRBD1. Germline V lookup: CDR1 DFQATT, CDR2 SNEGSKA (reference sequence). The CDR3 is 14 residues long. Trimming removed 6 bases from V and 5 bases from J; junction bases left unmatched: 13. CDR3 region: CSAPSQTGPHEQYF. In DNA form, the CDR3 reads TGCAGTGCACCATCCCAGACAGGGCCACACGAGCAGTACTTC.

In this sample, this clonotype turned up many times. The CDR3 loop is CSARVGGTGRGNTEAFF. In DNA, the CDR3 is TGCAGTGCTAGAGTGGGAGGAACAGGGAGGGGGAACACTGAAGCTTTCTTT. V is TRBV20-1 and J is TRBJ1-1, with D tentatively TRBD1 (6 bases). The V gene's germline CDR1 is DFQATT and CDR2 SNEGSKA (reference sequence). Trimming took off 1 base at V and 1 base at J, with 19 bases between the two ends. This CDR3 contains 17 residues.

This clonotype was recorded at least ten times. The genes are TRBV5-1 and TRBJ1-6; D not resolved. The CDR3 extends over 15 amino acids. V gave up 3 bases and J gave up 5 bases, with 12 bases separating them. Germline V gene lookup returns CDR1 SGHRS and CDR2 YFSETQ. CDR3 sequence: CASSSQTGNNSPLHF. DNA for the CDR3: TGCGCCAGCAGCTCCCAGACGGGGAATAATTCACCCCTCCACTTT.

This clonotype was picked up many times. The chain uses TRBV27 and TRBJ2-2; D possibly corresponds to TRBD2 (5 bases). CDR1 MNHEY and CDR2 SMNVEV come from the germline V gene (reference sequence). The V and J ends lost 8 bases and 5 bases respectively, with 15 bases between them. The CDR3 length is 14 residues. The CDR3 DNA reads as TGTGCCAGCGGAGGACGGGCCGGGACCGGGGAGCTGTTTTTT. Its translation: CASGGRAGTGELFF.

This clonotype was seen a handful of times. V usage is TRBV11-1 and J usage is TRBJ2-1; TRBD2 matches at 8 bases. Germline V CDR1 and CDR2: SGHAT, FQDESV (reference sequence). This CDR3 region has 15 residues. Trimming took 2 bases from V and 4 from J; bases not matched to a gene: 4. The CDR3, as DNA: TGTGCCAGCAGCTTACTTAGCGGGGAGTACAATGAGCAGTTCTTC. The encoded protein is CASSLLSGEYNEQFF.

This clonotype was seen repeatedly, ten times or more. The chain uses TRBV29-1 and TRBJ2-5; D is perhaps TRBD1 or TRBD2 (5 bases each). The CDR3 extends over 14 amino acids. Trimming removed 4 bases from V and 5 bases from J, with 17 bases in between. Per the germline V gene, CDR1 is SQVTM and CDR2 is ANQGSEA. DNA of the CDR3: TGCAGCGTTGCTCGGGACGCGCGGCGGGAGACCCAGTACTTC. It encodes CSVARDARRETQYF.

This clonotype was seen at least ten times. CDR3 protein: CASSFYRDTEAFF. The CDR3 region has the DNA TGCGCCAGCAGCTTCTACAGGGACACTGAAGCTTTCTTT. The chain employs TRBV5-1 and TRBJ1-1; tentatively, D is TRBD1 (6 bases). CDR3 size: 13 residues. The V gene lost 2 bases and the J gene lost 3 bases, with 8 bases spanning the gap. Germline CDR1 SGHRS, CDR2 YFSETQ.

The chain recombines TRBV18 with TRBJ1-5, with 7 bases lining up with TRBD1. The CDR3 has 15 amino acids. Germline CDR1 and CDR2: KGHSH and LQKENI. Losses at the gene ends were 5 bases for V and 4 bases for J; bases not matched to a gene: 8. The DNA of the CDR3 is TGTGCCAGCTCAACTAAGACAGGGACGAATCAGCCCCAGCATTTT. This gives the protein CASSTKTGTNQPQHF. Supplemented by reference TRBV18 and TRBJ1-5, the full variable domain reads NAGVMQNPRHLVRRRGQEARLRCSPMKGHSHVYWYRQLPEEGLKFMVYLQKENIIDESGMPKERFSAEFPKEGPSILRIQQVVRGDSAAYFCASSTKTGTNQPQHFGDGTRLSIL.

This clonotype has at least ten counts. The chain has TRBV7-8 and TRBJ1-1; D is uncertain. V lost 4 bases and J 6 bases, leaving 12 bases between the germline ends. The CDR3 is made up of 13 amino acids. Germline CDR1 and CDR2: SGHVS and FQNEAQ. CDR3 protein: CASSSYHDAEAFF. In nucleotides, the CDR3 is TGTGCCAGCAGCTCCTACCACGACGCTGAAGCTTTCTTT.

The chain has TRBV7-3 and TRBJ2-1; no clear D gene. The CDR3 covers 13 residues. The ends were cut back, 2 bases at V and 7 bases at J, with 9 bases in the middle. Germline V gives CDR1 SGHTA, CDR2 FQGTGA. CDR3 nucleotides: TGTGCCAGCAGCTTAGGTGTGGATAATGAGCAGTTCTTC. Amino acid sequence: CASSLGVDNEQFF.

This clonotype occurred many times. The V gene is TRBV5-1, the J gene TRBJ2-5; D uncertain. The ends were cut back, 2 bases at V and 5 bases at J, with 13 bases in the middle. Germline V gene data show CDR1 as SGHRS and CDR2 as YFSETQ. This CDR3 region has 14 residues. CDR3 sequence (DNA): TGCGCCAGCAGCTTAGGTCCTAGAGACGAGACCCAGTACTTC. It yields the protein CASSLGPRDETQYF.

About this clonotype: Given a much more abundant clone one base away, this may be a read error. The DNA of the CDR3 is TGCGCCAGCAGCACCAGGACTTACAACAATGAGCAGTTCTTC. It specifies CASSTRTYNNEQFF. V and J are TRBV10-1 and TRBJ2-1; tentatively, D is TRBD2 (5 bases). V lost 6 bases to trimming and J lost 5 bases, with 14 bases between them. CDR3 length equals 14 residues. Germline loops: CDR1 WNHNN, CDR2 SYGVQD (reference sequence).

This clonotype was counted ten times or more. This chain uses TRBV12-3 or TRBV12-4 with TRBJ1-2; the D is unclear. The CDR3 is 14 residues long. Trimming stripped 1 base from V and 4 bases from J, with 10 bases between. The CDR3: CASSLGQAGYGYTF. In DNA, the CDR3 is TGTGCCAGCAGTTTAGGTCAGGCTGGCTATGGCTACACCTTC.

This clonotype came up many times. The chain recombines TRBV7-2 with TRBJ2-3; 14 bases map to TRBD2. In germline, CDR1 is SGHTA, CDR2 FQGNSA. CDR3 length: 16 amino acids. V shed 4 bases, J shed 5 bases, and the junction held 5 bases outside the gene matches. The CDR3 DNA reads as TGTGCCAGCAGCTCGGGACTAGCGGGAGAGGGAGATACGCAGTATTTT. Translating it yields CASSSGLAGEGDTQYF.

This clonotype was seen at least ten times. The chain has TRBV10-3 and TRBJ2-7, with a tentative D call TRBD2 (5 bases). The germline V and J ends were trimmed by 4 bases and 4 bases, with 11 bases remaining between them. From germline, CDR1 is ENHRY and CDR2 SYGVKD. There are 13 residues in the CDR3. The CDR3 DNA is TGTGCCATCAGTGGAGGAAGGGAGTACGAGCAGTACGTC. Protein: CAISGGREYEQYV.

In its sample, this clonotype was seen a few times. This chain joins TRBV27 and TRBJ2-1, with 9 bases fitting TRBD2. Germline CDR1 and CDR2: MNHEY and SMNVEV (reference sequence). This CDR3 has 16 amino acids. The V gene end was trimmed by 1 base and the J gene end by 10 bases; junction bases not matched to a gene: 11. The CDR3 here is CASSLWGGRDWGEQFF. DNA of the CDR3: TGTGCCAGCAGTTTATGGGGCGGGAGGGACTGGGGGGAGCAGTTCTTC.

There are many counts of this clonotype. The CDR3 sequence is CSVVRPQHF. The CDR3 region has the DNA TGCAGCGTTGTTCGGCCCCAGCATTTT. The chain joins TRBV29-1 to TRBJ1-5; D is unresolved. CDR1 is SQVTM and CDR2 is ANQGSEA in the germline V gene. The CDR3 is 9 residues long. V lost 4 bases and J lost 9, with 4 bases in between. Supplemented by reference TRBV29-1 and TRBJ1-5, the full variable domain reads SAVISQKPSRDICQRGTSLTIQCQVDSQVTMMFWYRQQPGQSLTLIATANQGSEATYESGFVIDKFPISRPNLTFSTLTVSNMSPEDSSIYLCSVVRPQHFGDGTRLSIL.

This clonotype appeared many times. The chain carries TRBV7-2 and TRBJ1-2, with 9 bases identical to TRBD1. Germline values: CDR1 SGHTA, CDR2 FQGNSA. CDR3 length: 16 amino acids. V was pared by 3 bases and J by 7 bases, with 12 bases of the junction left unmatched. As DNA, the CDR3 is TGTGCCAGCAGCTTTCCGGGGGGACAGGGATCGGGTGGCTACACCTTC. Its protein is CASSFPGGQGSGGYTF.

This clonotype was observed at least ten times. The V call is TRBV5-1, the J call TRBJ1-2, with no clear D. The CDR3 loop spans 11 amino acids. The germline V and J ends were trimmed by 3 bases and 5 bases, with 5 bases remaining between them. Germline V gene lookup returns CDR1 SGHRS and CDR2 YFSETQ. CDR3 DNA sequence: TGCGCCAGCAGCTCGGAGTATGGCTACACCTTC. Protein product: CASSSEYGYTF.

In its sample, this clonotype was seen many times. This chain uses TRBV20-1 with TRBJ1-2; 10 positions agree with TRBD1. From germline, CDR1 is DFQATT and CDR2 SNEGSKA (reference sequence). The V and J ends lost 2 bases and 3 bases, in that order; junction bases with no gene match: 6. The CDR3 spans 15 residues. Here the CDR3 reads CSARSRQGADYGYTF. CDR3 nucleotides: TGCAGTGCTAGAAGTCGACAGGGGGCTGACTATGGCTACACCTTC.

This clonotype was recorded many times. The chain couples TRBV9 to TRBJ1-1, with D tentatively TRBD1 (5 bases). In germline, CDR1 is SGDLS, CDR2 YYNGEE. The CDR3 is 17 amino acids. V gave up 0 bases and J gave up 0 bases, with 15 bases separating them. The CDR3 reads CASSVGGASGMNTEAFF. The CDR3 nucleotides read TGTGCCAGCAGCGTAGGAGGGGCGTCAGGGATGAACACTGAAGCTTTCTTT. The variable domain in full, completed from reference TRBV9 and TRBJ1-1, reads DSGVTQTPKHLITATGQRVTLRCSPRSGDLSVYWYQQSLDQGLQFLIQYYNGEERAKGNILERFSAQQFPDLHSELNLSSLELGDSALYFCASSVGGASGMNTEAFFGQGTRLTVV.

The rearrangement links TRBV18 to TRBJ1-1, with TRBD1 as a possible D gene (5 bases). Trimming cost V 3 bases and J 1 base, with 12 bases left between them. Germline values: CDR1 KGHSH, CDR2 LQKENI. This CDR3 is 15 amino acids long. The CDR3 spells CASSPSQTENTEAFF. The DNA for the CDR3 is TGTGCCAGCTCACCTTCTCAGACAGAGAACACTGAAGCTTTCTTT.

The sample holds many counts of this clonotype. The genes are TRBV5-6 and TRBJ2-5; maybe TRBD2 (6 bases). The CDR3 consists of 16 residues. CDR1 is SGHDT and CDR2 is YYEEEE in the germline V gene. Trimming shortened V by 2 bases and J by 5 bases, and 19 bases separated the two germline ends. Here the CDR3 reads CASSLTVSGGGETQYF. CDR3 DNA sequence: TGTGCCAGCAGCTTAACGGTCTCAGGAGGAGGGGAGACCCAGTACTTC.

This clonotype has at least ten counts. The chain uses TRBV7-8 and TRBJ2-5; 9 positions agree with TRBD1. V shed 4 bases, J shed 5 bases, and the junction held 5 bases outside the gene matches. Germline CDR1 SGHVS, CDR2 FQNEAQ. This CDR3 spans 14 amino acids. The CDR3: CASSSGTGSETQYF. The CDR3 nucleotides read TGTGCCAGCAGCTCCGGGACAGGGAGCGAGACCCAGTACTTC.

This clonotype was seen many times. V usage is TRBV7-2 and J usage is TRBJ2-1, with 8 bases that match TRBD2. The CDR3 covers 15 residues. Germline V gene data show CDR1 as SGHTA and CDR2 as FQGNSA. The V and J ends lost 3 bases and 7 bases, in that order; junction bases with no gene match: 8. The CDR3 sequence: CASSLGSASGNEQFF. The DNA for the CDR3 is TGTGCCAGCAGCTTGGGATCGGCTAGCGGGAATGAGCAGTTCTTC.

Ten or more counts support this clonotype. The gene calls are TRBV29-1 and TRBJ1-2; D is undetermined. V was cut by 2 bases and J by 3 bases, with 4 bases left in between. CDR1 and CDR2 (germline): SQVTM, ANQGSEA. There are 11 residues in the CDR3. The CDR3 bases are TGCAGCGTTGAAAGGGACTATGGCTACACCTTC. This codes for CSVERDYGYTF.